A selection of T cell receptor beta chains follows, all from one sample in a study of T cell responses to AZD1222 COVID-19 vaccine. Data came from immunoSEQ multiplex PCR; TCRdb stores just in-frame clones and leaves some out. The sample contains about 160,000 clones, around 90% of which appear only once. Sequences were derived from peripheral blood, sampled on day 0 of MenACWY control vaccination. All receptors derive from an adult in good health. Each CDR3 is given with its conserved first and last residue. A D gene is named only where the DNA matches it firmly. The size of a clone is reported for some rows only, either as once, few or many, or as a class for expanded clones.

TGTGCCAGCTCACCCGACAGGGACGGCAATCAGCCCCAGCATTTT CASSPDRDGNQPQHF TRBJ1-5 TRBV18 TRBD1 -
TGTGCCAGCTCAACAGGGGACACTGAAGCTTTCTTT CASSTGDTEAFF TRBJ1-1 TRBV18 TRBD1 -
TGTGCCAGCAGTTTCGTGGGTCAGGTTTCCAAAAACATTCAGTACTTC CASSFVGQVSKNIQYF TRBJ2-4 TRBV28 - once
TGTGCCTGGAGTGTAGGGCCCGGGGATGAGCAGTTCTTC CAWSVGPGDEQFF TRBJ2-1 TRBV30 - -
TGTGCCAGCAGCCCGAGGTCAGGGGAGAGATATGGCTACACCTTC CASSPRSGERYGYTF TRBJ1-2 TRBV11-2 - -
TGTGCCTGGAGTTCGACGGCGCAAGAGACCCAGTACTTC CAWSSTAQETQYF TRBJ2-5 TRBV30 - -
TGTGCCAGCAGCTTAGACGGCTCCCAAGAGACCCAGTACTTC CASSLDGSQETQYF TRBJ2-5 TRBV7-2 - once
TGTGCCAGCAGCTTACCCGGGCCTGGAAACACCATATATTTT CASSLPGPGNTIYF TRBJ1-3 TRBV7-9 - many
TGTGCCAGCAGTCCCCGGGGCATGCGTGGCTACACCTTC CASSPRGMRGYTF TRBJ1-2 TRBV6-2/TRBV6-3 - -
TGCGCCAGCAGCCGAAATAGCGGACAGACGGGAGATACGCAGTATTTT CASSRNSGQTGDTQYF TRBJ2-3 TRBV4-1 - -
TGCGCCAGCAGCATTGACAGCAACTATGGCTACACCTTC CASSIDSNYGYTF TRBJ1-2 TRBV5-1 - -
TGTGCCAGCAGCGCCCGACAGAACACTGAAGCTTTCTTT CASSARQNTEAFF TRBJ1-1 TRBV9 - once
TGTGCCACCAGTGATTTCTCGGGCAGTTCCCACTATGGCTACACCTTC CATSDFSGSSHYGYTF TRBJ1-2 TRBV24-1 - -
TGTGCCAGCAGCTTCCGGCGATCCTCCTACAATGAGCAGTTCTTC CASSFRRSSYNEQFF TRBJ2-1 TRBV11-1 - -
TGTGCCAGCAGTGAAGACAGCCCGGGGGCACAGCCCCAGCATTTT CASSEDSPGAQPQHF TRBJ1-5 TRBV6-1 - -
TGTGCCAGCAGTTTAAATCCCGGACTAGCGGGAGACGAGCAGTACTTC CASSLNPGLAGDEQYF TRBJ2-7 TRBV28 TRBD2 -
TGTGCCAGTAGTAAACGGGCTAACCCAACCGATACGCAGTATTTT CASSKRANPTDTQYF TRBJ2-3 TRBV19 - -
TGTGCCAGCAGACGTGACAGGGGACCCTACGAGCAGTACTTC CASRRDRGPYEQYF TRBJ2-7 TRBV6-5 TRBD1 -
TGTGCCAGCAGCTTAGACAGGGGCAAAAACATTCAGTACTTC CASSLDRGKNIQYF TRBJ2-4 TRBV7-8 TRBD1 -
TGTGCCAGCAGTCCCCGGGAGACACTGGGGCAGTACTTC CASSPRETLGQYF TRBJ2-7 TRBV2 - -
TGTGCCAGCAGCTTGGAGTCGTCGGCCGCCCTGGGGACCCAGTACTTC CASSLESSAALGTQYF TRBJ2-5 TRBV5-4 - few
TGCGCCAGCAGCCCCCCCAGCAACACCGGGGAGCTGTTTTTT CASSPPSNTGELFF TRBJ2-2 TRBV5-1 - -
TGTGCCACCAGCAGAACTCCGAAATGGCAGGGAAATTCACCCCTCCACTTT CATSRTPKWQGNSPLHF TRBJ1-6 TRBV15 - -
TGTGCCAGCAGCTTAGCAGGGGCAGGGGGCGCGGGCAATCAGCCCCAGCATTTT CASSLAGAGGAGNQPQHF TRBJ1-5 TRBV7-2 TRBD1 once
TGTGCCAGCAGCAAAGGACTAGCGGGAGGGCCCCGGGCCGGGGAGCTGTTTTTT CASSKGLAGGPRAGELFF TRBJ2-2 TRBV7-6 TRBD2 -
TGTGCCAGCAGCGTAGGGGCAGATCAGCCCCAGCATTTT CASSVGADQPQHF TRBJ1-5 TRBV9 - -
TGTGCCAGCAGCTTGAATCAACTAGAATTAGATACGCAGTATTTT CASSLNQLELDTQYF TRBJ2-3 TRBV5-6 - -
TGTGCCAGCAGCGAGAGCCGAAACTATGGCTACACCTTC CASSESRNYGYTF TRBJ1-2 TRBV14 - -
TGTGCCAGCAGTACTCGGACAGGGGAGACCCAGTACTTC CASSTRTGETQYF TRBJ2-5 TRBV12-3/TRBV12-4 TRBD1 once
TGTGCCAGCAGCTTAGGGGACTCTCCTGAGCAGTTCTTC CASSLGDSPEQFF TRBJ2-1 TRBV7-9 - -
TGCGCCAGCAGCCAAGAGCTCGACAGGTTCTATGGCTACACCTTC CASSQELDRFYGYTF TRBJ1-2 TRBV4-1 - -
TGCGCCAGCAGCCCCGGGATCTTAACTGGCTACACCTTC CASSPGILTGYTF TRBJ1-2 TRBV5-1 - once
TGTGCCAGCAGTTACATCACAGGGGAGCAGCCCCAGCATTTT CASSYITGEQPQHF TRBJ1-5 TRBV6-2/TRBV6-3 TRBD1 -
TGTGCCATCGGGACAGGCGTGACCTCCTATGGCTACACCTTC CAIGTGVTSYGYTF TRBJ1-2 TRBV10-3 TRBD1 -
TGTGCCAGCAGGCGACCGGGACTAGTAACAGATACGCAGTATTTT CASRRPGLVTDTQYF TRBJ2-3 TRBV27 TRBD2 -
TGTGCCAGCAGTGAAGCCGGAACAGGGTACGCCGGGGAGCTGTTTTTT CASSEAGTGYAGELFF TRBJ2-2 TRBV6-1 - -